This TCR beta chain originates from a study of CD8 T cells in Susac syndrome. This CDR3 has 16 residues. The germline gives CDR1 SEHNR, CDR2 FQNEAQ (reference sequence). Deletions cut 2 bases from V and 5 bases from J, with 15 bases between. TEMRA cells were enriched by FACS, and CD4+ and CD8+ T cells were negatively isolated. After extraction with the RNeasy kit, about 0.45 to 1 ug of the RNA was reverse transcribed using random hexamers. TCRdb redid the calling of the immunoSEQ multiplex PCR reads with MiXCR, one entry per CDR3 protein. The table lists 250,000 to 300,000 distinct CDR3 sequences, around nine tenths of them singletons.

The TCR originated in a human donor with multiple sclerosis. The sample taken for sequencing was CD8+ T cells from PBMCs. This chain uses TRBV7-9 with TRBJ2-2; no clear D. This CDR3 reads CASSLPRGLETGELFF. The CDR3, as DNA: TGTGCCAGCAGCTTACCGCGCGGCCTGGAAACCGGGGAGCTGTTTTTT.